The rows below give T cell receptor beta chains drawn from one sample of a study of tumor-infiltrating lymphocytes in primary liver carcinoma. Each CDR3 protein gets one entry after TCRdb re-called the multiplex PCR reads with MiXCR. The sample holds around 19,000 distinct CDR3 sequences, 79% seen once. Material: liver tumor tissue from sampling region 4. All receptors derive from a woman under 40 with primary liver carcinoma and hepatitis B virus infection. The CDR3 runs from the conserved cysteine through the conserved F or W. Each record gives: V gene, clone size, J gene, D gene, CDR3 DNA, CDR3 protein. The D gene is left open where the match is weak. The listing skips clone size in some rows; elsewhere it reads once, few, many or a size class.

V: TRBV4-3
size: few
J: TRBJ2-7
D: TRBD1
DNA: TGCGCCAGCAGCCAAGATCGATGGACAGGGGAGCAGTACTTC
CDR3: CASSQDRWTGEQYF

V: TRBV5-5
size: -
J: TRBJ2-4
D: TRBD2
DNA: TGTCCCAGCAGCTCAGTAGGAATGAGGGAGGGGTCGGACGTTCAGTATTTC
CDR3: CPSSSVGMREGSDVQYF

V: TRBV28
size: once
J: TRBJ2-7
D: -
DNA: TGTGCTAGCAGCCTCCCTTTGGACGGATGGTACCCCTACGAGCGGTACTTC
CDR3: CASSLPLDGWYPYERYF

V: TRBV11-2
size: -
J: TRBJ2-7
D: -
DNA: TGTGCCAGCAGCCTAGGATGTACAGCTCTGAGTTCCTACGAGCAGTACTTC
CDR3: CASSLGCTALSSYEQYF

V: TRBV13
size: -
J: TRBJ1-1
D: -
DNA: TGTGCCAGTTGCTTAGGAGGCTTTGGTATTGGGGGCACTGAAGCTTTCTTT
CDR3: CASCLGGFGIGGTEAFF

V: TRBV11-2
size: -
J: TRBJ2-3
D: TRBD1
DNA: TGTGTCAGCAGCCTGACGCGACAGGGAAGGGGAGATACACAGTATTTT
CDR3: CVSSLTRQGRGDTQYF

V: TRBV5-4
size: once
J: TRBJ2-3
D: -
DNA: TGTACCAGCAGCGTAGACGGACACCCTCCACCCACAGATATGAAGTATTTT
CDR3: CTSSVDGHPPPTDMKYF

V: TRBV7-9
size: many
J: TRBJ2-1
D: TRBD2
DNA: TGTGCCACCACTAGCGCAAGCTCCTACAATGGGCAGTTCTTC
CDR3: CATTSASSYNGQFF

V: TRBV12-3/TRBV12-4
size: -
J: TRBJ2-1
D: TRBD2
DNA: TGTGTCAGCAACCTGTCCGGGACTAGCAGACTTGAGCAGTTCTTC
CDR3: CVSNLSGTSRLEQFF

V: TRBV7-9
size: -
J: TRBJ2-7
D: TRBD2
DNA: TGTACCAGTAGCTCGGGAGGCCTCTCCTACGAGCGGTACTTC
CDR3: CTSSSGGLSYERYF

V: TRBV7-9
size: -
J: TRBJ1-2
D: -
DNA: TGTACCAGCAGCCCATCAGGCTACAACTATGGCTATACCTTC
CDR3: CTSSPSGYNYGYTF

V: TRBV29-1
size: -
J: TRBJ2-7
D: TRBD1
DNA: TGCAGCGTAAGACAGGGGGCATTTTACGAACAGAATTTC
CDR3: CSVRQGAFYEQNF

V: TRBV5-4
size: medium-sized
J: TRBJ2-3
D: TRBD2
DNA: TGTGCCAGCAGCCACCGGGGGGGAACAGATACGCAGTATTTT
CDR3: CASSHRGGTDTQYF

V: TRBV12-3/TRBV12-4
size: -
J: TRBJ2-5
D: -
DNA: TGTACCAGTAGCACCTACCCCGGAAGCGAAGAGACACAGTACTTC
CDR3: CTSSTYPGSEETQYF

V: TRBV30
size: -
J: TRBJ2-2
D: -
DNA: TGCGCCTGGAGTACAAGATTAGGCACCGGGGAGCTGTTTTTT
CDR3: CAWSTRLGTGELFF

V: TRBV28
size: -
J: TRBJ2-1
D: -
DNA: TGTGCCAACAGTTCACCTTTGGGGACCAGCTCCTACAATGAGCAGTTCTTC
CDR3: CANSSPLGTSSYNEQFF

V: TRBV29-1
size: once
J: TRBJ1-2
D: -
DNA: TGCAGCGTTGTAATGGGAAATGACTACACCTTC
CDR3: CSVVMGNDYTF

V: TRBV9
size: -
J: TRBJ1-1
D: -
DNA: -
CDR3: CAISVGVGAEAFF

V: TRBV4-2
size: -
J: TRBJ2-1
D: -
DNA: TGTGCTAGCAGCCAAGTAATGGGCGTCCGAAGCTCCTACAATGAGCAGTTCTTC
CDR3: CASSQVMGVRSSYNEQFF

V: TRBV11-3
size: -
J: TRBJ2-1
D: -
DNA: TGTGCCAGCAGCCTAGATCTGGTGGAGAGCTCCTATAATGAGCAGTTCTTC
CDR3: CASSLDLVESSYNEQFF

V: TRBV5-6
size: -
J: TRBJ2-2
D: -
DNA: TGTGCCAGCTTGGCACACAGAGTCACCGGGGAGCTGTTTTTT
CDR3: CASLAHRVTGELFF

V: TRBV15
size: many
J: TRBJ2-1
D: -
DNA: TGTGCCACCAGCAGTCCTGAGAACGGTGACTACAATGAGCAGTTCTTC
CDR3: CATSSPENGDYNEQFF

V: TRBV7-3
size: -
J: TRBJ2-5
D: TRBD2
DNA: TGTGCTAGCAGCTCAACTAGCGTTAGTAAAGAGACCCAGTACTTC
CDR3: CASSSTSVSKETQYF

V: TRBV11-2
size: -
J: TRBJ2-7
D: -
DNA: TGTGCAAGCCGCATAGGATACCAAGAGCAGTACTTC
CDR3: CASRIGYQEQYF

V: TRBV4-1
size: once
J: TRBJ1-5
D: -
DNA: TGCGCCAGCAGCGTCCGACATTCCAGGAATAATAAGCCTCAGCATTTT
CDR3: CASSVRHSRNNKPQHF

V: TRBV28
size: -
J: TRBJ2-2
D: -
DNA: TGTGCCAGCAGCCAGCTGACCGAGGAGCTGCTTTTT
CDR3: CASSQLTEELLF

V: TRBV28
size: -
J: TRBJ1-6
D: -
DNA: TGTGTCAGCAGTGGAGTATCCGGTGCTTCACCCCTCCACTTT
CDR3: CVSSGVSGASPLHF

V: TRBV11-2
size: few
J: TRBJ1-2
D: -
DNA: TGTGCCAGCAGCTTAGCATTCGTGTTTGGCGGCTACACCTTC
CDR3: CASSLAFVFGGYTF

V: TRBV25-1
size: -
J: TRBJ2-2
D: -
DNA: TGTGCCCTTCATGGCGCTTCGTCGCCTTACACCGGGAAGCTATTTTTC
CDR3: CALHGASSPYTGKLFF

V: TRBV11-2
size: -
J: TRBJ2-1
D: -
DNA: TGTGCCAGCAGCATTGGAGGGACGTGGAATGAGCAGTTCTTC
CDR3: CASSIGGTWNEQFF

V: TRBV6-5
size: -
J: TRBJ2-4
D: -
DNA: TGTACCAACAGTCATCGTGAGGAGTCCAGTCAGTATTTC
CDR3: CTNSHREESSQYF

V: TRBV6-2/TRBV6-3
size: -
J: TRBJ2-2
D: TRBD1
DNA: TGTGCCACCTCGGCGACAGGGAAAAACACCGGGGAGCTGTTTTTT
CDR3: CATSATGKNTGELFF

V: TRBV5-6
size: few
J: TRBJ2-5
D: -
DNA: TGTGCCAACAGCTCCGCCACGGATTATGAGACCCAGTACTTC
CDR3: CANSSATDYETQYF

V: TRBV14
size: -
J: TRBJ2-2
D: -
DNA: TGCGCCAGTAGCCCAGGACGGAACACCTGGGAGCTGTTTTTT
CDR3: CASSPGRNTWELFF

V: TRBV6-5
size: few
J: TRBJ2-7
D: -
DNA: TGTGCCAGCAGTTACAAGGACAGCAACTCCTACGAGTGGTACTTC
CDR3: CASSYKDSNSYEWYF

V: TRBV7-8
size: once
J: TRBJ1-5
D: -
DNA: TGTGCCAGCAGATTATCACAGGGCACCCAGCCCCAGCATTTT
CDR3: CASRLSQGTQPQHF

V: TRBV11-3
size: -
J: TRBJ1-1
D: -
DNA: TGTACCAGCAACTTAAAAGTGGCGATCACTGAAGCCTTCTTT
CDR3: CTSNLKVAITEAFF

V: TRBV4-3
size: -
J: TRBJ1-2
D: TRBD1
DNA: TGCGCCAGCAGCCGAGGCGAAGGAAGGGACAGGACCGCTACTAACTATGGCTGCACCTTC
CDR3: CASSRGEGRDRTATNYGCTF

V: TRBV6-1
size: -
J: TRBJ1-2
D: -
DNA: TGTGCCAGTGAATTAAGGGACCCGATCTATGGCTACACCTTC
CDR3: CASELRDPIYGYTF